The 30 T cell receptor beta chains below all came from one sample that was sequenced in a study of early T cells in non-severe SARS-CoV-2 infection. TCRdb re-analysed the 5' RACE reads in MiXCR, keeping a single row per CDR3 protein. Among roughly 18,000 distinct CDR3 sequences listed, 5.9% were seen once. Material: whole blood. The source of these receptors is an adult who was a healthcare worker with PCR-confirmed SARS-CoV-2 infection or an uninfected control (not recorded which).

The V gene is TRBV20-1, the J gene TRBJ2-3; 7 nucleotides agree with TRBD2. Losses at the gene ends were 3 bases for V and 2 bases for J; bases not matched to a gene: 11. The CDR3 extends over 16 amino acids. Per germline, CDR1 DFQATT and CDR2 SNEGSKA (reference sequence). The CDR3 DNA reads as TGCAGTGCTAGCTCCCCTGGAGGGAGGGCCACAGATACGCAGTATTTT. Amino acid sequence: CSASSPGGRATDTQYF.

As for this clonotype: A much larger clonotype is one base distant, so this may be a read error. The CDR3 here is CASGWDLTNEKLFF. The CDR3 DNA sequence: TGTGCCAGCGGCTGGGACTTAACTAATGAAAAACTGTTTTTT. The V gene is TRBV11-2, the J gene TRBJ1-4, with D possibly matching TRBD1 (5 bases). The length of the CDR3 is 14 residues. With 8 bases removed from V and 1 base from J, the gap between germline ends came to 11 bases. Germline CDR1 and CDR2: SGHAT and FQNNGV.

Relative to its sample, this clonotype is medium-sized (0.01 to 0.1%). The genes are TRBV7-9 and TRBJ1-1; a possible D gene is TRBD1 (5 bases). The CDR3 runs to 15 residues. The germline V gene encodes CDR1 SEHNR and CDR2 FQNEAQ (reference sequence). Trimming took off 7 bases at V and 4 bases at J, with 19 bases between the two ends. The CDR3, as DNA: TGTGCCAGCACCCTGCCAGGGCCGGTTAGCACTGAAGCTTTCTTT. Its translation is CASTLPGPVSTEAFF.

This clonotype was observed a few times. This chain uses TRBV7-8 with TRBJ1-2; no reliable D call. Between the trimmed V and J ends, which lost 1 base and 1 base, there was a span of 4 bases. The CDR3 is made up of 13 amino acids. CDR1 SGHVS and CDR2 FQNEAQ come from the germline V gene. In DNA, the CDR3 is TGTGCCAGCAGCTTAGACAGTAACTATGGCTACACCTTC. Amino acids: CASSLDSNYGYTF.

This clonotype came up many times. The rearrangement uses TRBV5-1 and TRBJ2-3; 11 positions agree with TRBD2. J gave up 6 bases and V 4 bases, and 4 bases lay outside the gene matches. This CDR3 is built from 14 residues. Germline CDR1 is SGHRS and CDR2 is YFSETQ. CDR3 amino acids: CASSELAGADTQYF. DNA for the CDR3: TGCGCCAGCAGCGAACTAGCGGGAGCCGATACGCAGTATTTT.

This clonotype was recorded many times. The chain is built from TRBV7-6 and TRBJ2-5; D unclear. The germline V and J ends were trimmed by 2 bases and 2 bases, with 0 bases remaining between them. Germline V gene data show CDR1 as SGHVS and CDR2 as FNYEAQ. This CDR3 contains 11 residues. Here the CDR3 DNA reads TGTGCCAGCAGCTTACAAGAGACCCAGTACTTC. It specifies CASSLQETQYF.

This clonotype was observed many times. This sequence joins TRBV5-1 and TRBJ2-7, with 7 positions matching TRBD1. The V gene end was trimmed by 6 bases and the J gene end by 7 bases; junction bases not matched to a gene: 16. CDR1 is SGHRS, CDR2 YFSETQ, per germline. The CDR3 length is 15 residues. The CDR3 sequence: CASNVIPGTEGEQYF. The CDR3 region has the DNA TGCGCCAGCAACGTCATTCCCGGGACAGAAGGGGAGCAGTACTTC.

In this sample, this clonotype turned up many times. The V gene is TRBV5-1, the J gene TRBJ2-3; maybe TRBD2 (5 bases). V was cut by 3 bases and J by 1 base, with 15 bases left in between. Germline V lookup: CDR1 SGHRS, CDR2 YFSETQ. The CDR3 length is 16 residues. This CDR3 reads CASSYGLPGGTDTQYF. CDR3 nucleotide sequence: TGCGCCAGCAGCTACGGACTGCCCGGGGGCACAGATACGCAGTATTTT.

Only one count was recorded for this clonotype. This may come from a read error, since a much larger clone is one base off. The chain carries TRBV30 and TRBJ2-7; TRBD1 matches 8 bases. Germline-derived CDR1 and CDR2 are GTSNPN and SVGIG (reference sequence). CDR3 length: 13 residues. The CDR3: CAWSTGGSYGQYF. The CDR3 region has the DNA TGTGCCTGGAGTACAGGGGGGTCCTACGGGCAGTACTTC.

Here the CDR3 reads CASADPSYEQYF. The CDR3 coding sequence is TGTGCCAGCGCCGACCCTAGCTACGAGCAGTACTTC. V gene TRBV7-9 combines with J gene TRBJ2-7; D ambiguous. V lost 8 bases and J 3 bases, leaving 11 bases between the germline ends. From germline, CDR1 is SEHNR and CDR2 FQNEAQ (reference sequence). This CDR3 is built from 12 residues.

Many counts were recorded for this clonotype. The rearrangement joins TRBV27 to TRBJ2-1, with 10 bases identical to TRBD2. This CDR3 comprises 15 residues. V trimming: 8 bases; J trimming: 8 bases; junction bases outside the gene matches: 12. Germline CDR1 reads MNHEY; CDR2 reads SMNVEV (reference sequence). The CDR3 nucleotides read TGTGCCAGCCCCGGGGAGCGGGAGGGGAGCCATGAGCAGTTCTTC. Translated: CASPGEREGSHEQFF.

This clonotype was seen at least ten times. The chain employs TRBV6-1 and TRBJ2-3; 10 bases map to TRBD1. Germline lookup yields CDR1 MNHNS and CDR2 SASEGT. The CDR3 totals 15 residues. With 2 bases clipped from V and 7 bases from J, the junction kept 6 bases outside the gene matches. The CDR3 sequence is CASSELTGGLNTQYF. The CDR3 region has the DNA TGTGCCAGCAGTGAATTGACAGGGGGCTTGAATACGCAGTATTTT.

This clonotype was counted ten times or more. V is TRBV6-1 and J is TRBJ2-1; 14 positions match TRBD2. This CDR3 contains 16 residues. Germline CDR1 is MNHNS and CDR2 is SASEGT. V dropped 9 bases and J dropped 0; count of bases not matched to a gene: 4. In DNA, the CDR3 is TGTGCCAGTAGACTAGCGGGAGGGACCTCCTACAATGAGCAGTTCTTC. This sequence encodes CASRLAGGTSYNEQFF.

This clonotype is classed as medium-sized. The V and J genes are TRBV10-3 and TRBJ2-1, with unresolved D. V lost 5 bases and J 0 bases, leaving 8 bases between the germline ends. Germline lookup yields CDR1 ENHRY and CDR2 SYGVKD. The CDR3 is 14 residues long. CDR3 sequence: CAISSGSSYNEQFF. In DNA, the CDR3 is TGTGCCATCAGTTCAGGTAGCTCCTACAATGAGCAGTTCTTC.

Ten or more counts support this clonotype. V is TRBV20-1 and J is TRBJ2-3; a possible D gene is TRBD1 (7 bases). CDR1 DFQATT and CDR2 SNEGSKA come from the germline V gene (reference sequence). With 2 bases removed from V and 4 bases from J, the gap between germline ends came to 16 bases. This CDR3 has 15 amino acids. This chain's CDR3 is CSARLGGGAADTQYF. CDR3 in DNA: TGCAGTGCTAGACTAGGAGGGGGCGCAGCAGATACGCAGTATTTT.

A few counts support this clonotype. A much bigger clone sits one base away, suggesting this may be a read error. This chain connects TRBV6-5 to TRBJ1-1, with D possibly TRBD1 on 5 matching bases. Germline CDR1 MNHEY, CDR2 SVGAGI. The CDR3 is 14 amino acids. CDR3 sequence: CASSLPGENAEAFF. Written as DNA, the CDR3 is TGTGCCAGCAGTCTTCCGGGGGAGAACGCTGAAGCTTTCTTT.

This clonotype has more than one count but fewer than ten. CDR3 region: CASSQDRDSSYNSPLHF. The CDR3 bases are TGTGCCAGCAGCCAAGATCGGGACTCCTCCTATAATTCACCCCTCCACTTT. The chain employs TRBV4-2 and TRBJ1-6; possible D gene TRBD1, 5 bases. CDR3 length equals 17 residues. Germline V CDR1 and CDR2: LGHNA, YNFKEQ. Trimming shortened V by 0 bases and J by 0 bases, and 9 bases separated the two germline ends.

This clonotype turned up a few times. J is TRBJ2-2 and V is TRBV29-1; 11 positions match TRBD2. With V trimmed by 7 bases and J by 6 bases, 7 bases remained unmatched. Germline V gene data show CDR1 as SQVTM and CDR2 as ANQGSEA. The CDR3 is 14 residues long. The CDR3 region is CSADSGRAAGELFF. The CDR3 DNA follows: TGCAGCGCCGATAGCGGGAGGGCCGCCGGGGAGCTGTTTTTT.

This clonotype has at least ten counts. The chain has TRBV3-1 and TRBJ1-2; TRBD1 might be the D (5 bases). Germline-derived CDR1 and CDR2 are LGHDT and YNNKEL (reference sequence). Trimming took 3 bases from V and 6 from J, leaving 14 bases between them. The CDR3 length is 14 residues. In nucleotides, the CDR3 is TGTGCCAGCAGCCACCGTGACGGGGCTAATGGCTACACCTTC. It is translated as CASSHRDGANGYTF. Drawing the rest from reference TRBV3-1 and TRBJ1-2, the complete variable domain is DTAVSQTPKYLVTQMGNDKSIKCEQNLGHDTMYWYKQDSKKFLKIMFSYNNKELIINETVPNRFSPKSPDKAHLNLHINSLELGDSAVYFCASSHRDGANGYTFGSGTRLTVV.

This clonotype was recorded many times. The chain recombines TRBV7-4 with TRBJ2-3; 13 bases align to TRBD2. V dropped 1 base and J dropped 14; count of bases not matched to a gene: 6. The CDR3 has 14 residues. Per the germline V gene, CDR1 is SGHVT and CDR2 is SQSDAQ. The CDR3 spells CASSLGGLAGSGYF. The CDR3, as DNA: TGTGCCAGCAGCTTAGGGGGACTAGCGGGATCTGGGTATTTT.

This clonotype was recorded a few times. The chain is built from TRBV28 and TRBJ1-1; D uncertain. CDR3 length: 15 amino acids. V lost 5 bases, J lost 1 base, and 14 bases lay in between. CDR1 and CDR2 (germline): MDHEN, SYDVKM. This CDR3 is CASSETSKTNTEAFF. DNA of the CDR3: TGTGCCAGCAGTGAGACATCAAAAACGAACACTGAAGCTTTCTTT.

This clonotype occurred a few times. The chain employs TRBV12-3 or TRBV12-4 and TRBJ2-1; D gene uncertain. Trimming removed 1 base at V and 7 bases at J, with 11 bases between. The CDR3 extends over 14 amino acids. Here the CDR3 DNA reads TGTGCCAGCAGTTTAGTCCTCGGGTTGAATGAGCAGTTCTTC. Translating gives CASSLVLGLNEQFF.

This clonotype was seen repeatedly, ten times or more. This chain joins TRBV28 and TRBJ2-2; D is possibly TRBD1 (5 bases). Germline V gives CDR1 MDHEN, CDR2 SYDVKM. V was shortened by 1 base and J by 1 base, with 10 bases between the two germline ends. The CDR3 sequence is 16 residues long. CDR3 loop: CASSLSRRENTGELFF. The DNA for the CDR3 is TGTGCCAGCAGTTTATCCCGCAGGGAGAACACCGGGGAGCTGTTTTTT.

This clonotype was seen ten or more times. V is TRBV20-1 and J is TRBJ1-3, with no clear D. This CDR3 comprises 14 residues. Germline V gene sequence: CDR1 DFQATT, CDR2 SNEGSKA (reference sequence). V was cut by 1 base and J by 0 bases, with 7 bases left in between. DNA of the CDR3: TGCAGTGCTAGAGCGAAGGACTCTGGAAACACCATATATTTT. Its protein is CSARAKDSGNTIYF.

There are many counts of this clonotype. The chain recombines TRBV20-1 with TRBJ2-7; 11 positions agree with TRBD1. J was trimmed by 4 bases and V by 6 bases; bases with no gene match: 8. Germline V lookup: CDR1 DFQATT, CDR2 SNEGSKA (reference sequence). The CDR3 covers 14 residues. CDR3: CSAERGQGAYEQYF. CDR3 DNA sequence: TGCAGTGCAGAGCGAGGACAGGGGGCGTACGAGCAGTACTTC.

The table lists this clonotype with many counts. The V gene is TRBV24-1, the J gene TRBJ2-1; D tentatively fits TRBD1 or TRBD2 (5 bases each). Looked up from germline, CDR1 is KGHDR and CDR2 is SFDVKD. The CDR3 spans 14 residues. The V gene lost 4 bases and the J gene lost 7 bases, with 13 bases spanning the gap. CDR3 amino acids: CATSEPKGRNEQFF. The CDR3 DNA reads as TGTGCCACCAGTGAACCTAAGGGACGGAATGAGCAGTTCTTC.

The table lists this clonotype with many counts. In nucleotides, the CDR3 is TGTGCCAGCAGCTTAGGGGTCCGAGACTTGGATACGCAGTATTTT. This sequence encodes CASSLGVRDLDTQYF. The V call is TRBV7-3, the J call TRBJ2-3; no clear D gene. V gave up 2 bases and J gave up 6 bases, with 15 bases separating them. The CDR3 runs to 15 residues. Per germline, CDR1 SGHTA and CDR2 FQGTGA.

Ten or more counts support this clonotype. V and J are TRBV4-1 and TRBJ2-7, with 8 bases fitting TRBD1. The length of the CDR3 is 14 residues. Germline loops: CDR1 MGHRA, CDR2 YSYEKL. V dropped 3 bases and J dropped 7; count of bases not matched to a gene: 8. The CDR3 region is CASSQPGQDFEQYF. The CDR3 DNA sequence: TGCGCCAGCAGCCAGCCGGGACAGGATTTTGAGCAGTACTTC.

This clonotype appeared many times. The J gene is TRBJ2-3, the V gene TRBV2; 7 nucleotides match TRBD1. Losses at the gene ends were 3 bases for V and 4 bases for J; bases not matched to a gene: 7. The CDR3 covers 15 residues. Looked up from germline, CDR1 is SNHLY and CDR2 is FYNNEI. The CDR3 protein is CASSDWFRGSDTQYF. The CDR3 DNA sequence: TGTGCCAGCAGTGACTGGTTCAGGGGGTCAGATACGCAGTATTTT. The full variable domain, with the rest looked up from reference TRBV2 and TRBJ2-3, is EPEVTQTPSHQVTQMGQEVILRCVPISNHLYFYWYRQILGQKVEFLVSFYNNEISEKSEIFDDQFSVERPDGSNFTLKIRSTKLEDSAMYFCASSDWFRGSDTQYFGPGTRLTVL.

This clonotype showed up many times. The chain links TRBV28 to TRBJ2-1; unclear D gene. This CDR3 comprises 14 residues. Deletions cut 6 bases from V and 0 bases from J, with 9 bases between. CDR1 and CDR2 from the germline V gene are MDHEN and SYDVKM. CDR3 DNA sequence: TGTGCCAGCAGGAATATGGGCTCCTACAATGAGCAGTTCTTC. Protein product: CASRNMGSYNEQFF.